The 21 T cell receptor beta chains below come from one sample, sequenced in a study of Ad26.COV2.S vaccination and SARS-CoV-2 variants. The treatment denotes: approximately 18 received Ad26.COV2.S at low or high dose, single or two shots; roughly 5 received placebo; per-sample allocation not given. Material that was analyzed had been drawn on day 63 after the first vaccine or placebo injection. TCRdb keeps only in-frame clones here, not all; method: immunoSEQ multiplex PCR. The sample includes fewer than 400,000 clones, approximately 80% of them seen just once. The source material was peripheral blood, sampled in a trial of Ad26.COV2.S vaccine versus placebo. These receptors were taken from a person between 18 and 65 years old who received the Ad26.COV2.S COVID-19 vaccine or a placebo.

The V call is TRBV6-6, the J call TRBJ2-2, with D tentatively TRBD1 (6 bases). CDR3 length equals 16 residues. The V gene lost 5 bases and the J gene lost 2 bases, with 15 bases spanning the gap. The germline CDR1 and CDR2 sequences are MNHNY and SVGAGI (reference sequence). CDR3 region: CASSLQGRRNTGELFF. CDR3 sequence (DNA): TGTGCCAGCAGTCTTCAGGGGCGACGAAACACCGGGGAGCTGTTTTTT.

The sample holds one count of this clone. The J gene is TRBJ2-7, the V gene TRBV7-3; possibly TRBD2 for D (5 bases). Trimming left V 2 bases short and J 5 bases short, with 10 bases between. This CDR3 is built from 13 residues. Germline CDR1 reads SGHTA; CDR2 reads FQGTGA. In DNA, the CDR3 is TGTGCCAGCAGCTTATTGGCCGGGGACGAGCAGTACTTC. Encoded protein: CASSLLAGDEQYF. The full variable domain, rest sourced from reference TRBV7-3 and TRBJ2-7, is GAGVSQTPSNKVTEKGKYVELRCDPISGHTALYWYRQSLGQGPEFLIYFQGTGAADDSGLPNDRFFAVRPEGSVSTLKIQRTERGDSAVYLCASSLLAGDEQYFGPGTRLTVT.

This chain links TRBV6-5 with TRBJ2-7, with D unclear. CDR3 length equals 13 residues. Per germline, CDR1 MNHEY and CDR2 SVGAGI. V was clipped by 5 bases and J by 3 bases, with 11 bases between them. CDR3 sequence: CASSPSYFYEQYF. The CDR3 nucleotides are TGTGCCAGCAGTCCCTCCTACTTCTACGAGCAGTACTTC.

The chain recombines TRBV28 with TRBJ1-2, with D hard to call. The CDR3 spans 12 residues. Trimming stripped 7 bases from V and 4 bases from J, with 10 bases between. Germline lookup yields CDR1 MDHEN and CDR2 SYDVKM. This chain's CDR3 is CASTRGSYGYTF. CDR3 bases: TGTGCCAGCACCCGAGGGAGCTATGGCTACACCTTC.

The chain combines TRBV28 with TRBJ1-1; D gene ambiguous. Trimming cost V 5 bases and J 0 bases, with 7 bases left between them. Germline V lookup: CDR1 MDHEN, CDR2 SYDVKM. There are 13 residues in the CDR3. The CDR3 bases are TGTGCCAGCAGTCTGGGGATGAACACTGAAGCTTTCTTT. It specifies CASSLGMNTEAFF.

The CDR3 bases are TGTGCCAGTAGTAGTAGCCTGGATACGCAGTATTTT. It encodes CASSSSLDTQYF. The chain is built from TRBV19 and TRBJ2-3, with D uncertain. The CDR3 spans 12 residues. CDR1 and CDR2 (germline): LNHDA, SQIVND (reference sequence). Trimming took 4 bases from V and 6 from J, leaving 8 bases between them.

This clone was seen a few times. The CDR3 here is CASRGSGGPYGYTF. The CDR3 bases are TGTGCCAGCAGGGGTTCAGGGGGACCCTATGGCTACACCTTC. V is TRBV6-6 and J is TRBJ1-2; 7 positions agree with TRBD1. This CDR3 comprises 14 residues. From germline, CDR1 is MNHNY and CDR2 SVGAGI (reference sequence). The V and J ends lost 6 bases and 4 bases, in that order; junction bases with no gene match: 8.

This chain uses TRBV28 with TRBJ1-1; TRBD1 agrees at 8 bases. Trimming took 3 bases from V and 11 from J; bases not matched to a gene: 11. The CDR3 has 14 amino acids. The germline gives CDR1 MDHEN, CDR2 SYDVKM. Written as DNA, the CDR3 is TGTGCCAGCAGTTTGGGACAGGAACCCAAGATGGCTTTCTTT. Its translation is CASSLGQEPKMAFF.

The V and J genes are TRBV5-1 and TRBJ1-4; D is uncertain. CDR1 SGHRS and CDR2 YFSETQ come from the germline V gene. V was trimmed by 3 bases and J by 1 base, leaving 4 bases between them. There are 13 residues in the CDR3. The CDR3 reads CASSYLTNEKLFF. The CDR3 DNA reads TGCGCCAGCAGCTACCTAACTAATGAAAAACTGTTTTTT.

The chain recombines TRBV6-6 with TRBJ1-2, with 8 positions matching TRBD1. Germline V gene sequence: CDR1 MNHNY, CDR2 SVGAGI (reference sequence). The CDR3 runs to 15 residues. V lost 0 bases and J lost 3; bases outside the gene matches: 3. The CDR3 sequence: CASSYSVQGDYGYTF. The CDR3 bases are TGTGCCAGCAGTTACTCAGTACAGGGGGACTATGGCTACACCTTC.

The V call is TRBV18, the J call TRBJ1-3; D perhaps matches TRBD1 (5 bases). V was cut by 2 bases and J by 0 bases, with 8 bases left in between. Germline assignment: CDR1 KGHSH and CDR2 LQKENI. CDR3 size: 15 residues. Here the CDR3 DNA reads TGTGCCAGCTCACCATCGCAGGGCTCTGGAAACACCATATATTTT. Translated, it gives CASSPSQGSGNTIYF.

The chain carries TRBV6-6 and TRBJ2-5; 8 nucleotides line up with TRBD2. Germline assignment: CDR1 MNHNY and CDR2 SVGAGI (reference sequence). V gave up 3 bases and J gave up 5 bases; unmatched junction bases: 11. The CDR3 length is 16 residues. The CDR3 here is CASSYPTAGGGETQYF. The CDR3 DNA is TGTGCCAGCAGTTATCCTACCGCGGGGGGCGGTGAGACCCAGTACTTC.

The chain employs TRBV7-2 and TRBJ2-3, with 8 bases matching TRBD2. This CDR3 is built from 15 residues. V dropped 5 bases and J dropped 2; count of bases not matched to a gene: 6. Germline CDR1 and CDR2: SGHTA and FQGNSA. CDR3 protein: CASSTGLATTDTQYF. The DNA of the CDR3 is TGTGCCAGCAGCACTGGACTAGCAACCACAGATACGCAGTATTTT.

The V gene is TRBV11-2, the J gene TRBJ1-4; possible D gene TRBD1, 5 bases. Germline lookup yields CDR1 SGHAT and CDR2 FQNNGV. Trimming cost V 2 bases and J 1 base, with 14 bases left between them. The CDR3 is 17 residues long. For the CDR3, the DNA is TGTGCCAGCAGCTTAATGGGGGACGGCCGAACTAATGAAAAACTGTTTTTT. This translates into CASSLMGDGRTNEKLFF.

V is TRBV5-8 and J is TRBJ2-3; possible D gene TRBD1, 6 bases. This CDR3 comprises 12 residues. From germline, CDR1 is SGHTS and CDR2 YDEGEE. The ends were cut back, 0 bases at V and 8 bases at J, with 7 bases in the middle. The CDR3 DNA is TGTGCCAGCAGCTTGGACAGGGCTACGCAGTATTTT. This sequence encodes CASSLDRATQYF.

This chain links TRBV6-4 with TRBJ2-3; no clear D. This CDR3 is 14 amino acids long. In germline, CDR1 is MRHNA, CDR2 SNTAGT. The ends were cut back, 2 bases at V and 2 bases at J, with 8 bases in the middle. The CDR3 spells CASSDLPSTDTQYF. The CDR3, as DNA: TGTGCCAGCAGTGACCTACCATCCACAGATACGCAGTATTTT.

This clone was picked up a small number of times. The chain recombines TRBV9 with TRBJ2-2, with 8 bases identical to TRBD2. Germline loops: CDR1 SGDLS, CDR2 YYNGEE. This CDR3 is 16 amino acids long. J lost 4 bases, V lost 4 bases, and 9 bases had no gene match. The CDR3 here is CASSPSGGQVTGELFF. In nucleotides, the CDR3 is TGTGCCAGCAGCCCATCGGGGGGGCAGGTCACCGGGGAGCTGTTTTTT. The whole variable domain, remainder taken from reference TRBV9 and TRBJ2-2, is DSGVTQTPKHLITATGQRVTLRCSPRSGDLSVYWYQQSLDQGLQFLIQYYNGEERAKGNILERFSAQQFPDLHSELNLSSLELGDSALYFCASSPSGGQVTGELFFGEGSRLTVL.

This clone came up once. The V and J genes are TRBV7-9 and TRBJ2-3; D is unclear. The CDR3 spans 17 residues. In germline, CDR1 is SEHNR, CDR2 FQNEAQ (reference sequence). Trimming left V 2 bases short and J 0 bases short, with 15 bases between. CDR3 coding DNA: TGTGCCAGCAGCTTAATTGGGAAGCAAGGAAGCACAGATACGCAGTATTTT. Amino acid sequence: CASSLIGKQGSTDTQYF.

J is TRBJ1-2 and V is TRBV19; TRBD1 matches at 8 bases. CDR1 is LNHDA, CDR2 SQIVND, per germline (reference sequence). V lost 4 bases, J lost 4 bases, and 11 bases stayed unmatched. The CDR3 has 16 residues. CDR3 bases: TGTGCCAGTAGTAAGGGACAGGCACAGGGCTTCTATGGCTACACCTTC. It translates to CASSKGQAQGFYGYTF.

This clone was seen more than once but under ten times. V and J are TRBV4-2 and TRBJ1-2, with TRBD1 identical over 9 bases. The J segment lost 4 bases and the V segment lost 3 bases, leaving 9 bases of the junction unmatched. CDR3 length: 16 amino acids. The germline V gene encodes CDR1 LGHNA and CDR2 YNFKEQ. CDR3 loop: CASSQGGQGFFYGYTF. The CDR3 DNA reads as TGTGCCAGCAGCCAGGGCGGACAGGGGTTTTTCTATGGCTACACCTTC.

The chain has TRBV7-2 and TRBJ1-2; D gene ambiguous. Germline V CDR1 and CDR2: SGHTA, FQGNSA. The germline V and J ends were trimmed by 2 bases and 2 bases, with 12 bases remaining between them. This CDR3 has 15 amino acids. The CDR3 protein is CASSLIVGGNYGYTF. CDR3 sequence (DNA): TGTGCCAGCAGCTTAATTGTGGGTGGAAACTATGGCTACACCTTC.